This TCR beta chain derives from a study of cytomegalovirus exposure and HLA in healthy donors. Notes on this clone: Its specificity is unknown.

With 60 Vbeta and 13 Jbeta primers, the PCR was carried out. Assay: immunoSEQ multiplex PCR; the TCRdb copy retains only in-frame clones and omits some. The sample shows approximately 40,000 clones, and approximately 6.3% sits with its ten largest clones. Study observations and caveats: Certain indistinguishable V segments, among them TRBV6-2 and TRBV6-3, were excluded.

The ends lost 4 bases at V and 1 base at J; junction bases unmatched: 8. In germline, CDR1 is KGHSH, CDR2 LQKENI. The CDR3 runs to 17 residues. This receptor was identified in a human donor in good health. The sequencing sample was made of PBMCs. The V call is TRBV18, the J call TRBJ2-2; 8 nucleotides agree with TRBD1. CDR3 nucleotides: TGTGCCAGCTCACTCCTCCTGGGGACAGGGAACACCGGGGAGCTGTTTTTT. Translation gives CASSLLLGTGNTGELFF.